These 8 T cell receptor beta chains were all obtained from the same sample, sequenced in a study of neurological immune-mediated disorders. TCRdb analysed the 5' RACE reads with MiXCR anew, one entry per CDR3 protein. This sample has under 45,000 distinct CDR3 sequences, with 3% to 4% found just once. What was sequenced was PBMCs. The receptors here all came from a young man with multiple sclerosis.

Ten or more counts support this clonotype. The rearrangement uses TRBV3-1 and TRBJ2-2; the D call may be TRBD1 or TRBD2 (5 bases each). CDR3 length: 15 amino acids. The germline gives CDR1 LGHDT, CDR2 YNNKEL (reference sequence). V gave up 3 bases and J gave up 5 bases, with 13 bases separating them. CDR3 loop: CASSHGDGLTGELFF. CDR3 bases: TGTGCCAGCAGCCATGGGGACGGTCTGACCGGGGAGCTGTTTTTT.

At least ten counts were recorded for this clonotype. This chain uses TRBV6-5 with TRBJ1-1; D perhaps matches TRBD1 (5 bases). The CDR3 runs to 12 residues. V was clipped by 6 bases and J by 6 bases, with 11 bases between them. From germline, CDR1 is MNHEY and CDR2 SVGAGI. CDR3 DNA sequence: TGTGCCAGCAGCTCTGGGGGGTCTGAAGCTTTCTTT. Protein product: CASSSGGSEAFF.

At least ten counts were recorded for this clonotype. The chain is built from TRBV5-1 and TRBJ2-1, with D unclear. From germline, CDR1 is SGHRS and CDR2 YFSETQ. The CDR3 loop spans 13 amino acids. Between the trimmed V and J ends, which lost 0 bases and 6 bases, there was a span of 7 bases. CDR3 DNA sequence: TGCGCCAGCAGCTTGGCTGTAGGCAATGAGCAGTTCTTC. Its protein product is CASSLAVGNEQFF.

This clonotype has ten or more counts. This chain links TRBV10-1 with TRBJ2-1; possibly TRBD2 for D (6 bases). From germline, CDR1 is WNHNN and CDR2 SYGVQD (reference sequence). Trimming took 3 bases from V and 9 from J, leaving 9 bases between them. CDR3 length: 12 amino acids. The CDR3 loop reads CASSDLGGEQFF. Here the CDR3 DNA reads TGCGCCAGCAGTGACTTGGGGGGTGAGCAGTTCTTC.

There are many counts of this clonotype. The chain joins TRBV7-9 to TRBJ1-4, with TRBD1 as a possible D gene (6 bases). The ends were cut back, 1 base at V and 8 bases at J, with 29 bases in the middle. The CDR3 is 20 amino acids. The V gene's germline CDR1 is SEHNR and CDR2 FQNEAQ (reference sequence). The CDR3 DNA reads as TGTGCCAGCAGCTTAGACTATTTTGGGCAGGGGCGGGAGTTACGAGAAAAACTGTTTTTT. Translating gives CASSLDYFGQGRELREKLFF.

In its sample, this clonotype was seen many times. The rearrangement joins TRBV18 to TRBJ2-5; no definite D call. V lost 1 base, J lost 4 bases, and 10 bases lay in between. The CDR3 length is 14 residues. Germline V gene data show CDR1 as KGHSH and CDR2 as LQKENI. CDR3 sequence (DNA): TGTGCCAGCTCACCACTCCGAGCCGCAGAGACCCAGTACTTC. The encoded protein is CASSPLRAAETQYF.

The chain uses TRBV27 and TRBJ1-5, with D possibly TRBD1 on 5 matching bases. The V gene's germline CDR1 is MNHEY and CDR2 SMNVEV (reference sequence). Trimming shortened V by 1 base and J by 1 base, and 8 bases separated the two germline ends. The CDR3 has 15 residues. As DNA, the CDR3 is TGTGCCAGCAGTTTATTGGGGGGAAGCAATCAGCCCCAGCATTTT. Residues: CASSLLGGSNQPQHF.

The gene calls are TRBV29-1 and TRBJ2-7; maybe TRBD1 (6 bases). The CDR3 spans 16 residues. CDR1 is SQVTM, CDR2 ANQGSEA, per germline. Deletions cut 1 base from V and 4 bases from J, with 20 bases between. CDR3 loop: CSVEGAGAQSGYEQYF. In nucleotides, the CDR3 is TGCAGCGTTGAAGGGGCAGGGGCTCAGAGTGGGTACGAGCAGTACTTC.